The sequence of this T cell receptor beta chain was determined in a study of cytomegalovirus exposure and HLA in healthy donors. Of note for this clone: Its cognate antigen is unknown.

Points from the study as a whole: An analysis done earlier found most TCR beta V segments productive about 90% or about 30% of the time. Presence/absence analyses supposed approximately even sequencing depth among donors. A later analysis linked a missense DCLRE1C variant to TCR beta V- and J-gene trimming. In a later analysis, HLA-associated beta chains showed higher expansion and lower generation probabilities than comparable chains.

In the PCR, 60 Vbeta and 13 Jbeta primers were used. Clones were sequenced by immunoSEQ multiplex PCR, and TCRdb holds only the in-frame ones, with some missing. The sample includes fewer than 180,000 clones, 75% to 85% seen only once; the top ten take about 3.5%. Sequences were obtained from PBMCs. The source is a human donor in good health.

CDR3 residues: CASSLPSGQGNTIYF. The CDR3 DNA sequence: TGTGCCAGCAGCCTCCCTTCCGGACAAGGAAACACCATATATTTT. The chain is built from TRBV25-1 and TRBJ1-3; possibly TRBD1 for D (5 bases). The CDR3 has 15 amino acids. V shed 6 bases and J shed 4 bases, with 16 bases lying between them. From germline, CDR1 is MGHDK and CDR2 SYGVNS. The complete variable domain, with remaining parts taken from reference TRBV25-1 and TRBJ1-3, reads EADIYQTPRYLVIGTGKKITLECSQTMGHDKMYWYQQDPGMELHLIHYSYGVNSTEKGDLSSESTVSRIRTEHFPLTLESARPSHTSQYLCASSLPSGQGNTIYFGEGSWLTVV.